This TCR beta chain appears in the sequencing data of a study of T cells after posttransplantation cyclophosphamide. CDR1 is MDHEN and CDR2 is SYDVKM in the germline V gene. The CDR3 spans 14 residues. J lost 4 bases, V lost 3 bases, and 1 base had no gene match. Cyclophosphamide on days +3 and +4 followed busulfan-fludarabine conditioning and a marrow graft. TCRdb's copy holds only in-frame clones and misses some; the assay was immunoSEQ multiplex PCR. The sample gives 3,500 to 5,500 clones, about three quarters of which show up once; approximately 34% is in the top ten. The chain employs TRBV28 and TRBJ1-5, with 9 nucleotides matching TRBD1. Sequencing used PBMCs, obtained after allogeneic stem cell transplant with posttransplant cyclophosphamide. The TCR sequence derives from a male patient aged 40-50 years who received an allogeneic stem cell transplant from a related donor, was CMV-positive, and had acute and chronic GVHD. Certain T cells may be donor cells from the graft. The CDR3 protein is CASSFGTGNQPQHF. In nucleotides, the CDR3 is TGTGCCAGCAGTTTTGGGACAGGGAATCAGCCCCAGCATTTT.